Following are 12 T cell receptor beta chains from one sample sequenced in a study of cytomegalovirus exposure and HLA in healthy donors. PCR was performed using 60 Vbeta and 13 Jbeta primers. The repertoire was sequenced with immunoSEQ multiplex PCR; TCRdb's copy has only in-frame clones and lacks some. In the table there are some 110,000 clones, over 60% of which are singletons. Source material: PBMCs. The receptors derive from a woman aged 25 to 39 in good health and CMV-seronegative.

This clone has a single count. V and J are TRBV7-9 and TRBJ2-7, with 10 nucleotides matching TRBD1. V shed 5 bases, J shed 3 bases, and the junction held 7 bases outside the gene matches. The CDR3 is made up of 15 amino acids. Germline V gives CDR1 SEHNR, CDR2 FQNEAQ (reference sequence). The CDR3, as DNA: TGTGCCAGCAGCGGACCGGGACAGGGGAACTACGAGCAGTACTTC. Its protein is CASSGPGQGNYEQYF.

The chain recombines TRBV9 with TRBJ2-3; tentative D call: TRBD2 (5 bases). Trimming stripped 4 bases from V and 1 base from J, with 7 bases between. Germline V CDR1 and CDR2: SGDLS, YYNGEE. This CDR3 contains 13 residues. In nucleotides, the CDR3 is TGTGCCAGCAGCCCCGGGGGCACAGATACGCAGTATTTT. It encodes CASSPGGTDTQYF.

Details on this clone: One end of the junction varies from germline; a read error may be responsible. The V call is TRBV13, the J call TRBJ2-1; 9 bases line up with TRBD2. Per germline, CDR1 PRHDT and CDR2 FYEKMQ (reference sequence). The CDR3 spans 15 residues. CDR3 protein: CVSSRVGLAHNEQFF. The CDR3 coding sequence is TGTGTCAGCAGCCGGGTGGGACTAGCTCACAATGAGCAGTTCTTC.

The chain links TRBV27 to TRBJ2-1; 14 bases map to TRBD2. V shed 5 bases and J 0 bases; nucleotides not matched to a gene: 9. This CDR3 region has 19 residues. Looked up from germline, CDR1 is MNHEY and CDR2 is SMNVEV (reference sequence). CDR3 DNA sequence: TGTGCCAGCAGTCCAGGCGGACTAGCGGGAGGAGGCTCCTACAATGAGCAGTTCTTC. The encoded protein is CASSPGGLAGGGSYNEQFF.

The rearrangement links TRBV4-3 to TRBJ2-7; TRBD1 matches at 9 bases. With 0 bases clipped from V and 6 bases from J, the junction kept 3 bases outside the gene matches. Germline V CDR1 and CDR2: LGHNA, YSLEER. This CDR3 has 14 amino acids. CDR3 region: CASSQEDRGFEQYF. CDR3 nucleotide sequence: TGCGCCAGCAGCCAAGAGGACAGGGGATTCGAGCAGTACTTC.

The CDR3 nucleotides read TGTGCCAGCAGTTTCCTAAGGTCAAACAGGGGGCAGAGGGGCTACACCTTC. It is translated as CASSFLRSNRGQRGYTF. V gene TRBV28 combines with J gene TRBJ1-2, with 9 positions matching TRBD1. CDR1 MDHEN and CDR2 SYDVKM come from the germline V gene. This CDR3 is 17 amino acids long. V lost 3 bases and J lost 8; bases outside the gene matches: 16.

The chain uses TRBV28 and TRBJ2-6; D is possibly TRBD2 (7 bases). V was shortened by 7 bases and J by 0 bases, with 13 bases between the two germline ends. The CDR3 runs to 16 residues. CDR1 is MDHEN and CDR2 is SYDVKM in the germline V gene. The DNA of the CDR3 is TGTGCCAGCACGGGGGGCTCCCCCTCTGGGGCCAACGTCCTGACTTTC. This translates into CASTGGSPSGANVLTF. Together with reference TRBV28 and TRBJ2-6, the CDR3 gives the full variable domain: DVKVTQSSRYLVKRTGEKVFLECVQDMDHENMFWYRQDPGLGLRLIYFSYDVKMKEKGDIPEGYSVSREKKERFSLILESASTNQTSMYLCASTGGSPSGANVLTFGAGSRLTVL.

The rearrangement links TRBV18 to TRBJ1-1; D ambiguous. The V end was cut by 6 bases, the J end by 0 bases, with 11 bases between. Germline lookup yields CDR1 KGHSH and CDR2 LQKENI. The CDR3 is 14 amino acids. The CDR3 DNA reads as TGTGCCAGCTCCTGGACGGGAATGAACACTGAAGCTTTCTTT. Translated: CASSWTGMNTEAFF.

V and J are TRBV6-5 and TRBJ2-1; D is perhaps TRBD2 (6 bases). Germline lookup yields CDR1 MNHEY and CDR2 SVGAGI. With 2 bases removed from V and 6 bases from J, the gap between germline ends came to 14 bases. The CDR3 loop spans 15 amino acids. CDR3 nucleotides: TGTGCCAGCAGTTACCGGGAGCCTAGTGTCAATGAGCAGTTCTTC. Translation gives CASSYREPSVNEQFF.

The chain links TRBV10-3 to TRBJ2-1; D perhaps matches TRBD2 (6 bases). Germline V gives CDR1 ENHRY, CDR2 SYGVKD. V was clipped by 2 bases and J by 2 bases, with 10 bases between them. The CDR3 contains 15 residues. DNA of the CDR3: TGTGCCATCAGTGAGGGAGGGGTCACCTACAATGAGCAGTTCTTC. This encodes CAISEGGVTYNEQFF.

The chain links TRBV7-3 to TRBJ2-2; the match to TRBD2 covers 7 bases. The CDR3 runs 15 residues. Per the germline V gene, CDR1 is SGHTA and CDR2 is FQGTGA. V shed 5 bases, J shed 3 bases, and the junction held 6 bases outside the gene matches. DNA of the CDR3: TGTGCCAGCAGCCTTTGGGGGAGGGACACCGGGGAGCTGTTTTTT. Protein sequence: CASSLWGRDTGELFF.

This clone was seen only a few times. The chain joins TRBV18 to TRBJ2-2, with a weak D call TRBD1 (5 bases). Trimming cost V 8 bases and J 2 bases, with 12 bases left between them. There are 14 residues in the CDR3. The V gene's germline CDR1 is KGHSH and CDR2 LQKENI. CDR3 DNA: TGTGCCAGCGTCAAAGACAGAAACACCGGGGAGCTGTTTTTT. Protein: CASVKDRNTGELFF.